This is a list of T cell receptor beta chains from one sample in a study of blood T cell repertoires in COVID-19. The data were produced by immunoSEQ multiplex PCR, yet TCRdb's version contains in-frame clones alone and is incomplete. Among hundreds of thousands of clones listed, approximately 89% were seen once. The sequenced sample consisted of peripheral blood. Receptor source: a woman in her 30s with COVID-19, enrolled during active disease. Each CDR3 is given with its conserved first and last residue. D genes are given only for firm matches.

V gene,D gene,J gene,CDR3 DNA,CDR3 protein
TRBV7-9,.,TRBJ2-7,TGTGCCAGCAGCGGTGGTACGGTAGCCCTCTCCTACGAGCAGTACTTC,CASSGGTVALSYEQYF
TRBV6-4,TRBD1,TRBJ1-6,TGTGCCAGCAGAAGGACAGGGAATTCACCCCTCCACTTT,CASRRTGNSPLHF
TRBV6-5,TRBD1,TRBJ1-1,TGTGCCAGCAGTTCGCCTCGGACAGGTACGAACACTGAAGCTTTCTTT,CASSSPRTGTNTEAFF
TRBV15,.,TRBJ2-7,TGTGCCACCAGCAGAGATTATGGGGAGTCCAACGAGCAGTACTTC,CATSRDYGESNEQYF
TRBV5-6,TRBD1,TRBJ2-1,TGTGCCAGCAGCCCTCGGACAGGGAACAATGAGCAGTTCTTC,CASSPRTGNNEQFF
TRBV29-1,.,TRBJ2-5,TGCAGCGTTGACCAAACAGAAGAGACCCAGTACTTC,CSVDQTEETQYF
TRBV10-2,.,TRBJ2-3,TGCGCCAGCAGGCACCTTGACGGGGGGCGAGATACGCAGTATTTT,CASRHLDGGRDTQYF
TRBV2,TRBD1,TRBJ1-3,TGTGCCAGCAGTCAACAGGGGGCGTACACCATATATTTT,CASSQQGAYTIYF
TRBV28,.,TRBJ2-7,TGTGCCAGCAGTTTGGCACAGGCGTACGAGCAGTACTTC,CASSLAQAYEQYF
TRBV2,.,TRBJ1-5,TGTGCCAGCAGGGAAGCGCGAAGCAATCAGCCCCAGCATTTT,CASREARSNQPQHF